The 28 T cell receptor beta chains below all came from one sample that was sequenced in a study of T cells in Graves' hyperthyroidism and ophthalmopathy. TCR beta CDR3 regions were amplified from RNA transcripts. The TCR CDR3 was amplified in a first-round RT-PCR using the HTBI primer set. TCRdb processed the multiplex PCR reads anew with MiXCR; each CDR3 protein has one entry. The sample has around 520,000 distinct CDR3 sequences; around an eighth are singletons. Specimen: blood. The receptor set was obtained from a young woman with Graves' hyperthyroidism.

This clonotype was detected many times. V is TRBV7-9 and J is TRBJ2-7; 9 bases match TRBD2. The CDR3 runs to 15 residues. The germline V gene has CDR1 SEHNR and CDR2 FQNEAQ (reference sequence). With 5 bases clipped from V and 7 bases from J, the junction kept 12 bases outside the gene matches. The CDR3, as DNA: TGTGCCAGCAGCATTACTCCAGCGGGAGGTCTGGAGCAGTACTTC. This translates into CASSITPAGGLEQYF.

This clonotype came up many times. This sequence joins TRBV27 and TRBJ1-1; D call uncertain. This CDR3 region has 13 residues. V gave up 4 bases and J gave up 7 bases, with 13 bases separating them. The germline V gene has CDR1 MNHEY and CDR2 SMNVEV (reference sequence). The CDR3 sequence: CASSYRSGVEAFF. The CDR3 nucleotides are TGTGCCAGCAGTTACCGCTCGGGTGTTGAAGCTTTCTTT.

This clonotype was recorded many times. The chain has TRBV30 and TRBJ1-2; 9 bases match TRBD1. The CDR3 spans 13 residues. With 3 bases clipped from V and 5 bases from J, the junction kept 4 bases outside the gene matches. The germline CDR1 and CDR2 sequences are GTSNPN and SVGIG (reference sequence). CDR3 bases: TGTGCCTGGAGCAAACAGGGGGCGTATGGCTACACCTTC. The encoded protein is CAWSKQGAYGYTF. Variable domain in full (rest from reference TRBV30 and TRBJ1-2): SQTIHQWPATLVQPVGSPLSLECTVEGTSNPNLYWYRQAAGRGLQLLFYSVGIGQISSEVPQNLSASRPQDRQFILSSKKLLLSDSGFYLCAWSKQGAYGYTFGSGTRLTVV.

The V and J genes are TRBV27 and TRBJ1-6; no clear D. The CDR3 totals 17 residues. V was shortened by 6 bases and J by 0 bases, with 15 bases between the two germline ends. Germline V gene data show CDR1 as MNHEY and CDR2 as SMNVEV (reference sequence). The CDR3 DNA reads TGTGCCAGCAGCCCGTGGACGGAGAGCTCCTATAATTCACCCCTCCACTTT. It is translated as CASSPWTESSYNSPLHF.

This clonotype was detected ten times or more. This chain connects TRBV3-1 to TRBJ2-1; D gene uncertain. Germline V gives CDR1 LGHDT, CDR2 YNNKEL (reference sequence). The CDR3 covers 15 residues. The V end was cut by 4 bases, the J end by 3 bases, with 13 bases between. CDR3 coding DNA: TGTGCCAGCAGCCCCCCCGGATGGATCTACAATGAGCAGTTCTTC. The encoded protein is CASSPPGWIYNEQFF.

The table lists this clonotype with many counts. This chain joins TRBV20-1 and TRBJ2-1; no clear D gene. The CDR3 totals 11 residues. Per germline, CDR1 DFQATT and CDR2 SNEGSKA (reference sequence). The ends were cut back, 3 bases at V and 9 bases at J, with 9 bases in the middle. This chain's CDR3 is CSASPSREQFF. CDR3 bases: TGCAGTGCTAGCCCCTCGCGTGAGCAGTTCTTC.

This clonotype was seen repeatedly, ten times or more. The J gene is TRBJ2-3, the V gene TRBV5-1; D is possibly TRBD2 (6 bases). V gave up 0 bases and J gave up 2 bases, with 13 bases separating them. The CDR3 loop spans 16 amino acids. From germline, CDR1 is SGHRS and CDR2 YFSETQ. The CDR3 DNA reads TGCGCCAGCAGCTTGGCCTGGCGGGAAAACACAGATACGCAGTATTTT. Encoded protein: CASSLAWRENTDTQYF.

This clonotype was counted many times. The J gene is TRBJ2-3, the V gene TRBV7-2, with unresolved D. The CDR3 is 14 amino acids. Germline assignment: CDR1 SGHTA and CDR2 FQGNSA. V was pared by 5 bases and J by 1 base, with 10 bases between. Written as DNA, the CDR3 is TGTGCCAGCAGCCCCTTTCGGGGCACAGATACGCAGTATTTT. Amino acid sequence: CASSPFRGTDTQYF.

This clonotype was seen many times. V is TRBV20-1 and J is TRBJ2-2, with 9 bases identical to TRBD1. The trim removed 4 bases at V and 7 bases at J, leaving 7 bases unmatched. Per germline, CDR1 DFQATT and CDR2 SNEGSKA (reference sequence). The CDR3 is 14 residues long. CDR3 region: CSATKGTGIGELFF. The DNA for the CDR3 is TGCAGTGCTACCAAAGGGACAGGGATCGGGGAGCTGTTTTTT.

The sample holds many counts of this clonotype. This sequence joins TRBV29-1 and TRBJ1-1, with unresolved D. Germline CDR1 and CDR2: SQVTM and ANQGSEA. The CDR3 runs to 11 residues. The CDR3 sequence is CTTAPNTEAFF. In DNA, the CDR3 is TGCACCACGGCACCGAACACTGAAGCTTTCTTT.

This clonotype was seen ten or more times. The V gene is TRBV19, the J gene TRBJ2-5, with TRBD1 matching over 9 bases. CDR3 length: 15 residues. Germline V gives CDR1 LNHDA, CDR2 SQIVND (reference sequence). The junction had 7 bases not matched to a gene; V was cut back by 3 bases and J by 5 bases. CDR3 nucleotides: TGTGCCAGTAGTATCGGGGACAGGGCGGGGGAGACCCAGTACTTC. This gives the protein CASSIGDRAGETQYF. Filled out from reference TRBV19 and TRBJ2-5, the complete variable domain reads DGGITQSPKYLFRKEGQNVTLSCEQNLNHDAMYWYRQDPGQGLRLIYYSQIVNDFQKGDIAEGYSVSREKKESFPLTVTSAQKNPTAFYLCASSIGDRAGETQYFGPGTRLLVL.

The sample holds many counts of this clonotype. The chain carries TRBV10-3 and TRBJ1-2; 7 bases match TRBD1. The germline CDR1 and CDR2 sequences are ENHRY and SYGVKD. The CDR3 covers 14 residues. J was trimmed by 6 bases and V by 2 bases; bases with no gene match: 6. The CDR3 DNA follows: TGTGCCATCAGTGAGCCCAACAGGGGTCATGGCTACACCTTC. Translating gives CAISEPNRGHGYTF.

The chain recombines TRBV29-1 with TRBJ2-5, with D possibly called TRBD1 or TRBD2 (6 bases each). CDR1 and CDR2 (germline): SQVTM, ANQGSEA. Trimming cost V 2 bases and J 4 bases, with 14 bases left between them. CDR3 size: 14 residues. The CDR3 DNA reads as TGCAGCGTTGAAATGGGGGGCGCAAGAGAGACCCAGTACTTC. Translating it yields CSVEMGGARETQYF.

In this sample, this clonotype turned up a few times. V gene TRBV4-1 combines with J gene TRBJ2-7; TRBD2 matches 8 bases. There are 16 residues in the CDR3. The germline gives CDR1 MGHRA, CDR2 YSYEKL. The junction had 11 bases not matched to a gene; V was cut back by 1 base and J by 6 bases. CDR3 region: CASSQASGAGVAEQYF. The DNA for the CDR3 is TGCGCCAGCAGCCAAGCCTCCGGAGCGGGAGTCGCCGAGCAGTACTTC.

The chain has TRBV6-5 and TRBJ2-1; no firm D call. Germline CDR1 is MNHEY and CDR2 is SVGAGI. This CDR3 has 14 amino acids. V lost 4 bases to trimming and J lost 1 base, with 8 bases between them. The CDR3 sequence is CASSFSISYNEQFF. CDR3 DNA: TGTGCCAGCAGTTTCTCAATTTCCTACAATGAGCAGTTCTTC.

This clonotype appeared many times. The J gene is TRBJ2-1, the V gene TRBV3-1, with 11 bases lining up with TRBD2. CDR3 length: 15 amino acids. Per the germline V gene, CDR1 is LGHDT and CDR2 is YNNKEL (reference sequence). J gave up 4 bases and V 4 bases, and 3 bases lay outside the gene matches. The CDR3 nucleotides read TGTGCCAGCAGCCCCGGGACTAGCGGTTACAATGAGCAGTTCTTC. It is translated as CASSPGTSGYNEQFF.

In its sample, this clonotype was seen many times. The rearrangement uses TRBV30 and TRBJ2-1; 9 bases map to TRBD1. The junction had 3 bases not matched to a gene; V was cut back by 1 base and J by 5 bases. There are 14 residues in the CDR3. The germline gives CDR1 GTSNPN, CDR2 SVGIG (reference sequence). CDR3 DNA: TGTGCCTGGAGTGAAGGGACAGGGAACAATGAGCAGTTCTTC. Its translation: CAWSEGTGNNEQFF.

In this sample, this clonotype turned up many times. The V gene is TRBV6-5, the J gene TRBJ2-2; D unresolved. Germline CDR1 and CDR2: MNHEY and SVGAGI. Trimming shortened V by 2 bases and J by 4 bases, and 17 bases separated the two germline ends. The CDR3 totals 17 residues. CDR3 nucleotides: TGTGCCAGCAGTTACACCCTTAGGACGGTCTCCACCGGGGAGCTGTTTTTT. This sequence encodes CASSYTLRTVSTGELFF.

This clonotype was detected ten times or more. V gene TRBV5-1 combines with J gene TRBJ1-1; 11 bases agree with TRBD1. V trimming: 4 bases; J trimming: 3 bases; junction bases outside the gene matches: 2. The germline gives CDR1 SGHRS, CDR2 YFSETQ. This CDR3 is built from 14 residues. CDR3 amino acids: CASSEGQGDTEAFF. In nucleotides, the CDR3 is TGCGCCAGCAGCGAGGGACAGGGGGACACTGAAGCTTTCTTT. The whole variable domain, remainder taken from reference TRBV5-1 and TRBJ1-1, is KAGVTQTPRYLIKTRGQQVTLSCSPISGHRSVSWYQQTPGQGLQFLFEYFSETQRNKGNFPGRFSGRQFSNSRSEMNVSTLELGDSALYLCASSEGQGDTEAFFGQGTRLTVV.

CDR3 in DNA: TGCAGTGCGCGCTTGGCAGGGGACTATGGCTACACCTTC. Its protein is CSARLAGDYGYTF. The chain has TRBV20-1 and TRBJ1-2, with D tentatively TRBD1 (6 bases). Germline-derived CDR1 and CDR2 are DFQATT and SNEGSKA (reference sequence). The CDR3 sequence is 13 residues long. The V gene lost 6 bases and the J gene lost 3 bases, with 14 bases spanning the gap.

This clonotype was recorded many times. The CDR3 nucleotides are TGTGCCAGCAGCTTAAGCGCGGGAGGGCCTAACACAGATACGCAGTATTTT. Its protein is CASSLSAGGPNTDTQYF. The chain links TRBV7-9 to TRBJ2-3, with 9 bases that match TRBD2. This CDR3 contains 17 residues. V gave up 2 bases and J gave up 2 bases; unmatched junction bases: 8. The germline gives CDR1 SEHNR, CDR2 FQNEAQ (reference sequence).

This clonotype was counted ten times or more. This rearrangement joins TRBV30 to TRBJ1-4; D uncertain. Per the germline V gene, CDR1 is GTSNPN and CDR2 is SVGIG (reference sequence). CDR3 length: 15 amino acids. V was cut by 3 bases and J by 0 bases, with 11 bases left in between. The CDR3 sequence is CAWRKGSATNEKLFF. The CDR3, as DNA: TGTGCCTGGAGAAAAGGGTCAGCAACTAATGAAAAACTGTTTTTT.

This clonotype appeared a few times. This rearrangement joins TRBV7-8 to TRBJ2-7; D is ambiguous. Trimming pared 5 bases from V and 2 bases from J, leaving 10 bases between. This CDR3 spans 13 amino acids. Germline lookup yields CDR1 SGHVS and CDR2 FQNEAQ. The CDR3 region has the DNA TGTGCCAGCAGCCTAGAATCACCCTACGAGCAGTACTTC. Protein product: CASSLESPYEQYF.

This clonotype was counted many times. The genes are TRBV10-3 and TRBJ1-3; D possibly corresponds to TRBD1 (6 bases). This CDR3 has 14 residues. Germline V gives CDR1 ENHRY, CDR2 SYGVKD. Trimming pared 8 bases from V and 0 bases from J, leaving 11 bases between. In DNA, the CDR3 is TGTGCCATCCGGGACAACGTCTCTGGAAACACCATATATTTT. This translates into CAIRDNVSGNTIYF.

This clonotype was found once. The chain uses TRBV20-1 and TRBJ2-1; 11 bases agree with TRBD2. Per the germline V gene, CDR1 is DFQATT and CDR2 is SNEGSKA (reference sequence). There are 15 residues in the CDR3. Trimming removed 3 bases from V and 8 bases from J; junction bases left unmatched: 9. The DNA for the CDR3 is TGCAGTGCTAGCCTTAGCGGGAGGGCCGACGATGAGCAGTTCTTC. Protein product: CSASLSGRADDEQFF.

This clonotype was picked up a small number of times. The J gene is TRBJ1-3, the V gene TRBV15; TRBD1 is a possible D gene (6 bases). The CDR3 extends over 15 amino acids. The germline V and J ends were trimmed by 3 bases and 4 bases, with 13 bases remaining between them. From germline, CDR1 is LNHNV and CDR2 YYDKDF (reference sequence). Here the CDR3 DNA reads TGTGCCACCAGCAGGGAAACAGGGTACGGAAACACCATATATTTT. This sequence encodes CATSRETGYGNTIYF. Full variable domain (rest looked up from reference TRBV15 and TRBJ1-3): DAMVIQNPRYQVTQFGKPVTLSCSQTLNHNVMYWYQQKSSQAPKLLFHYYDKDFNNEADTPDNFQSRRPNTSFCFLDIRSPGLGDTAMYLCATSRETGYGNTIYFGEGSWLTVV.

This clonotype has at least ten counts. The chain joins TRBV3-1 to TRBJ2-7; a weak D match, TRBD1 (5 bases). The germline CDR1 and CDR2 sequences are LGHDT and YNNKEL (reference sequence). This CDR3 comprises 14 residues. The V and J ends lost 1 base and 1 base respectively, with 8 bases between them. The CDR3 loop reads CASSQGGNSYEQYF. The CDR3 DNA follows: TGTGCCAGCAGCCAAGGGGGCAATTCCTACGAGCAGTACTTC.

This clonotype appeared many times. The gene calls are TRBV2 and TRBJ1-1, with D perhaps TRBD1 (5 bases). CDR1 is SNHLY and CDR2 is FYNNEI in the germline V gene. This CDR3 contains 12 residues. The CDR3 region has the DNA TGTGCTAGCGGGACCATGAACACTGAAGCTTTCTTT. It specifies CASGTMNTEAFF.